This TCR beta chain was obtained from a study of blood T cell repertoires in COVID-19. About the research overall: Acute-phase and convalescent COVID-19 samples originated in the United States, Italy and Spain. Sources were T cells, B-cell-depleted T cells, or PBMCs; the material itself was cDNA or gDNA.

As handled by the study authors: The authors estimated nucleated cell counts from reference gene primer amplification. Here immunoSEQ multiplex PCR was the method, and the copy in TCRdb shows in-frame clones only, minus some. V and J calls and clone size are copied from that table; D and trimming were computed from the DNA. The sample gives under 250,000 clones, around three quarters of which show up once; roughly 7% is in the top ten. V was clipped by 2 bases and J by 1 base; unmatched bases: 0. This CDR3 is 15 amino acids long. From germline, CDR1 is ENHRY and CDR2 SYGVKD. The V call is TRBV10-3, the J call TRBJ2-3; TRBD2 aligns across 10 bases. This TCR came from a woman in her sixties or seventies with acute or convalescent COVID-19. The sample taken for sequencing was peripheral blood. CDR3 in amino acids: CAISELAGGTDTQYF. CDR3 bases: TGTGCCATCAGTGAGCTAGCGGGGGGCACAGATACGCAGTATTTT.